The 30 T cell receptor beta chains listed next were all sequenced from one sample in a study of T-cell reconstitution after alpha-beta-depleted transplantation in children. TCRbeta library construction was performed incorporating unique molecular identifiers. TCRdb recomputed calls from the PCR reads with MiXCR, one row per CDR3 protein. The sample carries fewer than 120,000 distinct CDR3 sequences, around a tenth recorded once. This specimen was PBMCs from the stem cell graft donor, taken from the stem cell graft. The receptors come from a human donor who donated a stem cell graft to a child with acute lymphoblastic leukemia.

This clonotype was seen at least ten times. J is TRBJ1-5 and V is TRBV12-3 or TRBV12-4; D may be TRBD1 (6 bases). There are 14 residues in the CDR3. Trimming took off 4 bases at V and 6 bases at J, with 13 bases between the two ends. The CDR3 is CASSYPGEGQPQHF. The CDR3 bases are TGTGCCAGCAGTTACCCAGGGGAGGGTCAGCCCCAGCATTTT.

With regard to this clonotype: A much larger clone lies one base from this, so it may be a read error. The chain employs TRBV19 and TRBJ1-1; D unresolved. The CDR3 spans 14 residues. In germline, CDR1 is LNHDA, CDR2 SQIVND (reference sequence). The CDR3 DNA is TGTGCCAGTAGTATGGGGTCCTACAACACTGCAGCTTTCTTT. This sequence encodes CASSMGSYNTAAFF.

This clonotype was seen many times. This rearrangement joins TRBV20-1 to TRBJ1-5, with D possibly TRBD1 on 6 matching bases. With 4 bases removed from V and 1 base from J, the gap between germline ends came to 8 bases. The CDR3 has 13 residues. Germline CDR1 DFQATT, CDR2 SNEGSKA (reference sequence). The CDR3 nucleotides read TGCAGTGCTAAGAGGGGGAGCAATCAGCCCCAGCATTTT. Amino acid sequence: CSAKRGSNQPQHF.

This clonotype was detected once. V usage is TRBV20-1 and J usage is TRBJ1-1, with 7 bases identical to TRBD1. Per the germline V gene, CDR1 is DFQATT and CDR2 is SNEGSKA (reference sequence). The CDR3 length is 18 residues. CDR3 residues: CRGRGPAGTDPGGPEAFF. The CDR3 bases are TGCAGGGGCCGGGGCCCGGCCGGGACAGACCCCGGGGGGCCTGAAGCTTTCTTT.

This clonotype has a count of ten or more. The chain has TRBV5-1 and TRBJ2-3, with 9 positions matching TRBD2. Germline V lookup: CDR1 SGHRS, CDR2 YFSETQ. The ends lost 0 bases at V and 5 bases at J; junction bases unmatched: 7. This CDR3 has 16 residues. CDR3 sequence (DNA): TGCGCCAGCAGCTTGGATGGCGGGAGGGCCAGAGATACGCAGTATTTT. The encoded protein is CASSLDGGRARDTQYF. The full variable domain, completed using reference TRBV5-1 and TRBJ2-3, is KAGVTQTPRYLIKTRGQQVTLSCSPISGHRSVSWYQQTPGQGLQFLFEYFSETQRNKGNFPGRFSGRQFSNSRSEMNVSTLELGDSALYLCASSLDGGRARDTQYFGPGTRLTVL.

Ten or more counts support this clonotype. J is TRBJ1-2 and V is TRBV27; a weak D match, TRBD1 (5 bases). The CDR3 runs to 13 residues. The ends were cut back, 4 bases at V and 4 bases at J, with 10 bases in the middle. The germline CDR1 and CDR2 sequences are MNHEY and SMNVEV (reference sequence). The CDR3: CASSSRAFYGYTF. The CDR3 nucleotides read TGTGCCAGCAGTTCCAGGGCGTTCTATGGCTACACCTTC.

This clonotype was observed a few times. The chain carries TRBV12-3 or TRBV12-4 and TRBJ2-7, with D possibly matching TRBD2 (7 bases). Trimming took 5 bases from V and 4 from J, leaving 15 bases between them. This CDR3 is 14 amino acids long. DNA for the CDR3: TGTGCCAGCAGTCAACAGGGAGGGAATTACGAGCAGTACTTC. It yields the protein CASSQQGGNYEQYF.

This clonotype occurred many times. The CDR3 protein is CASSPDKGEKLFF. For the CDR3, the DNA is TGTGCCAGCAGCCCGGACAAAGGCGAAAAACTGTTTTTT. V usage is TRBV7-2 and J usage is TRBJ1-4, with D perhaps matching TRBD1 (5 bases). The CDR3 is made up of 13 amino acids. The germline gives CDR1 SGHTA, CDR2 FQGNSA. V was cut by 5 bases and J by 8 bases, with 12 bases left in between.

This clonotype has at least ten counts. The chain joins TRBV4-1 to TRBJ1-3; D possibly corresponds to TRBD1 (5 bases). This CDR3 has 15 residues. V dropped 4 bases and J dropped 0 bases, with 10 bases sitting between them. Per germline, CDR1 MGHRA and CDR2 YSYEKL. CDR3: CASSPRQLSGNTIYF. Here the CDR3 DNA reads TGCGCCAGCAGCCCCCGACAGCTCTCTGGAAACACCATATATTTT.

V and J are TRBV18 and TRBJ2-5, with a tentative D call TRBD1 (6 bases). Germline values: CDR1 KGHSH, CDR2 LQKENI. This CDR3 region has 17 residues. V dropped 0 bases and J dropped 1 base, with 15 bases sitting between them. The CDR3 DNA sequence: TGTGCCAGCTCACCACCTCTACAGGGTCCTCTCCAAGAGACCCAGTACTTC. Protein: CASSPPLQGPLQETQYF.

This clonotype occurred many times. The chain carries TRBV11-2 and TRBJ2-5; D might be TRBD1 or TRBD2, each matching 7 bases. Germline V gene lookup returns CDR1 SGHAT and CDR2 FQNNGV. CDR3 size: 15 residues. V was clipped by 2 bases and J by 5 bases, with 15 bases between them. DNA of the CDR3: TGTGCCAGCAGCTTAAGCGGGGAGGGGGCGGAGACCCAGTACTTC. It codes for CASSLSGEGAETQYF.

This clonotype was detected many times. This chain connects TRBV5-1 to TRBJ1-6; 7 positions match TRBD1. The V gene's germline CDR1 is SGHRS and CDR2 YFSETQ. After removal of 1 base from V and 10 bases from J, the junction contained 20 bases not matched to a gene. The CDR3 runs 19 residues. CDR3 loop: CASSLTTRDRVILSSPLHF. DNA of the CDR3: TGCGCCAGCAGCTTGACCACCCGAGACAGGGTAATTTTGAGCTCACCCCTCCACTTT.

This clonotype was counted ten times or more. This sequence joins TRBV5-5 and TRBJ1-3; D is undetermined. Trimming shortened V by 5 bases and J by 3 bases, and 6 bases separated the two germline ends. In germline, CDR1 is SGHKS, CDR2 YYEKEE (reference sequence). CDR3 length: 12 amino acids. The CDR3 region is CASRVNGNTIYF. The CDR3 DNA follows: TGTGCCAGCAGGGTAAATGGAAACACCATATATTTT.

This clonotype was recorded many times. The CDR3 is CSASHGTGFAEAFF. The DNA for the CDR3 is TGCAGTGCTAGCCACGGGACAGGGTTCGCTGAAGCTTTCTTT. The gene calls are TRBV20-1 and TRBJ1-1; TRBD1 aligns across 9 bases. The V segment lost 3 bases and the J segment 6 bases; nucleotides outside the gene matches: 8. CDR3 length equals 14 residues. Germline-derived CDR1 and CDR2 are DFQATT and SNEGSKA (reference sequence).

This clonotype appeared many times. The chain has TRBV29-1 and TRBJ2-2; a possible D gene is TRBD2 (7 bases). Germline CDR1 and CDR2: SQVTM and ANQGSEA. The CDR3 loop spans 15 amino acids. Trimming left V 4 bases short and J 6 bases short, with 18 bases between. CDR3 nucleotide sequence: TGCAGCGTTGGCGTGGGGGGGGCCGACTCCGGGGAGCTGTTTTTT. Its translation is CSVGVGGADSGELFF.

This clonotype was counted at least ten times. The chain has TRBV7-2 and TRBJ2-3; D unclear. Germline V lookup: CDR1 SGHTA, CDR2 FQGNSA. The V and J ends lost 4 bases and 3 bases respectively, with 11 bases between them. This CDR3 is built from 14 residues. CDR3 amino acids: CASSSKAPTDTQYF. DNA of the CDR3: TGTGCCAGCAGCTCCAAAGCTCCTACAGATACGCAGTATTTT.

The gene calls are TRBV12-3 or TRBV12-4 and TRBJ2-3; 8 bases are a match to TRBD2. Germline trimming cut 3 bases from V and 2 bases from J; bases unmatched to any gene: 10. This CDR3 contains 17 residues. DNA of the CDR3: TGTGCCAGCAGTTTTTTTCCCGAGCGGGAGAACACAGATACGCAGTATTTT. Its translation is CASSFFPERENTDTQYF.

Ten or more counts support this clonotype. The V call is TRBV20-1, the J call TRBJ2-1; D is undetermined. Germline-derived CDR1 and CDR2 are DFQATT and SNEGSKA (reference sequence). The CDR3 runs to 14 residues. V was cut by 5 bases and J by 7 bases, with 18 bases left in between. The CDR3 DNA reads TGCAGTGCTCCCGTTAAGAAGATCTGGAATGAGCAGTTCTTC. Its protein is CSAPVKKIWNEQFF.

This clonotype appeared many times. The chain has TRBV29-1 and TRBJ1-2; D is unclear. The V end was cut by 2 bases, the J end by 4 bases, with 5 bases between. CDR1 is SQVTM, CDR2 ANQGSEA, per germline. This CDR3 comprises 11 residues. CDR3 loop: CSVERSYGYTF. CDR3 DNA: TGCAGCGTTGAAAGGAGCTATGGCTACACCTTC.

This clonotype was observed many times. The CDR3 is CASSPLGTSGGTDTQYF. As DNA, the CDR3 is TGCGCCAGCAGCCCTCTCGGGACTAGCGGGGGCACAGATACGCAGTATTTT. The rearrangement links TRBV5-1 to TRBJ2-3, with 13 bases that match TRBD2. V dropped 4 bases and J dropped 1; count of bases not matched to a gene: 6. The CDR3 loop spans 17 amino acids. The germline CDR1 and CDR2 sequences are SGHRS and YFSETQ. The variable domain in full, with the rest retrieved from reference TRBV5-1 and TRBJ2-3, is KAGVTQTPRYLIKTRGQQVTLSCSPISGHRSVSWYQQTPGQGLQFLFEYFSETQRNKGNFPGRFSGRQFSNSRSEMNVSTLELGDSALYLCASSPLGTSGGTDTQYFGPGTRLTVL.

This clonotype was counted at least ten times. The chain couples TRBV12-3 or TRBV12-4 to TRBJ1-5, with 7 bases fitting TRBD1. The CDR3 covers 16 residues. Trimming at V came to 6 bases and at J to 2 bases, leaving 10 bases not matched to a gene. The CDR3 reads CASSPGGGAGNQPQHF. For the CDR3, the DNA is TGTGCCAGCAGCCCCGGAGGGGGCGCAGGCAATCAGCCCCAGCATTTT.

This clonotype showed up many times. V gene TRBV15 combines with J gene TRBJ2-3; TRBD2 matches at 8 bases. Losses at the gene ends were 1 base for V and 2 bases for J; bases not matched to a gene: 5. Germline V gene data show CDR1 as LNHNV and CDR2 as YYDKDF (reference sequence). The length of the CDR3 is 16 residues. In DNA, the CDR3 is TGTGCCACCAGCAGAGGAGATAGCGGGAACACAGATACGCAGTATTTT. Translation: CATSRGDSGNTDTQYF.

This clonotype appeared many times. This chain connects TRBV9 to TRBJ2-2; 7 nucleotides align to TRBD1. The germline V gene has CDR1 SGDLS and CDR2 YYNGEE. The CDR3 sequence is 15 residues long. The V segment lost 3 bases and the J segment 6 bases; nucleotides outside the gene matches: 8. Here the CDR3 DNA reads TGTGCCAGCAGCGCGACAGGGATTCGGTCCGGGGAGCTGTTTTTT. Protein product: CASSATGIRSGELFF.

This clonotype has at least ten counts. V gene TRBV20-1 combines with J gene TRBJ2-1; D is perhaps TRBD2 (5 bases). Germline CDR1 reads DFQATT; CDR2 reads SNEGSKA (reference sequence). The CDR3 runs to 11 residues. CDR3 residues: CTPGNYNEQFF. CDR3 nucleotides: TGCACACCCGGGAACTACAATGAGCAGTTCTTC.

There are many counts of this clonotype. The V call is TRBV5-5, the J call TRBJ2-7; the D gene is possibly TRBD1 (5 bases). The germline CDR1 and CDR2 sequences are SGHKS and YYEKEE (reference sequence). Trimming stripped 3 bases from V and 5 bases from J, with 18 bases between. The CDR3 consists of 15 residues. The CDR3 DNA is TGTGCCAGCAGCTCACCCCGATTGGGGCAGCACGAGCAGTACTTC. Translating it yields CASSSPRLGQHEQYF.

This clonotype came up many times. The chain has TRBV10-3 and TRBJ2-3, with 14 bases matching TRBD2. The CDR3 length is 16 residues. With V trimmed by 10 bases and J by 1 base, 7 bases remained unmatched. In germline, CDR1 is ENHRY, CDR2 SYGVKD. Here the CDR3 reads CATGTSGSLGTDTQYF. The CDR3 nucleotides read TGTGCCACCGGGACTAGCGGGAGTCTGGGCACAGATACGCAGTATTTT.

Comments on this clonotype: This could be a read error, since a much larger clone is one nucleotide away. This chain connects TRBV30 to TRBJ1-2; 7 bases agree with TRBD1. Germline values: CDR1 GTSNPN, CDR2 SVGIG (reference sequence). This CDR3 comprises 11 residues. The CDR3 here is CAWNRGYGYPF. In DNA form, the CDR3 reads TGTGCCTGGAACAGGGGCTATGGCTACCCCTTC.

Many counts were recorded for this clonotype. This chain joins TRBV29-1 and TRBJ1-1; no firm D call. This CDR3 is 11 amino acids long. The germline gives CDR1 SQVTM, CDR2 ANQGSEA. The V end was cut by 7 bases, the J end by 9 bases, with 15 bases between. CDR3 nucleotides: TGCAGCGCAGGTCGGACCTTTCAAGCTTTCTTT. The encoded protein is CSAGRTFQAFF.

This clonotype was recorded at least ten times. The chain uses TRBV6-2 or TRBV6-3 and TRBJ1-5; maybe TRBD1 (5 bases). V was pared by 2 bases and J by 7 bases, with 12 bases between. The CDR3 sequence is 14 residues long. Per the germline V gene, CDR1 is MNHEY and CDR2 is SVGEGT. CDR3 sequence reads: CASSYGGEGQPQHF. In DNA, the CDR3 is TGTGCCAGCAGTTACGGAGGGGAAGGCCAGCCCCAGCATTTT.

This clonotype was picked up many times. The V gene is TRBV5-1, the J gene TRBJ2-1; 10 bases align to TRBD1. This CDR3 spans 17 amino acids. The junction had 15 bases not matched to a gene; V was cut back by 4 bases and J by 8 bases. CDR1 is SGHRS and CDR2 is YFSETQ in the germline V gene. The CDR3 region is CASSPQGDRGASHEQFF. CDR3 in DNA: TGCGCCAGCAGCCCACAAGGGGACAGGGGCGCCTCCCATGAGCAGTTCTTC.